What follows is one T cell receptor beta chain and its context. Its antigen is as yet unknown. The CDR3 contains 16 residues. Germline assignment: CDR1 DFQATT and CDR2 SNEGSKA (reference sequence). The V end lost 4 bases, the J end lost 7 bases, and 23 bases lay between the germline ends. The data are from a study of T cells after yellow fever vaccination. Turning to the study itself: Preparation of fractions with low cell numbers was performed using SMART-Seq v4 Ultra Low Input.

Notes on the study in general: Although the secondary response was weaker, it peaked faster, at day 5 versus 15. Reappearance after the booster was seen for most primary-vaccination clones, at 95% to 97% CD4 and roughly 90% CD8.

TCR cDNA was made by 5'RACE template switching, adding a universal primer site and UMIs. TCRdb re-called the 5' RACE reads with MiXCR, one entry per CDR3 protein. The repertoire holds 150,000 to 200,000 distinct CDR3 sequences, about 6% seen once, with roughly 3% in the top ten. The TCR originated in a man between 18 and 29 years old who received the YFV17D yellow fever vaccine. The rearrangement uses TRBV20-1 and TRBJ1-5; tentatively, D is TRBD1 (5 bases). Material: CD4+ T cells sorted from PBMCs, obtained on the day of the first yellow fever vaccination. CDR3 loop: CSAILGTGALGQPQHF. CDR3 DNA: TGCAGTGCTATTCTCGGAACAGGCGCCCTAGGCCAGCCCCAGCATTTT.